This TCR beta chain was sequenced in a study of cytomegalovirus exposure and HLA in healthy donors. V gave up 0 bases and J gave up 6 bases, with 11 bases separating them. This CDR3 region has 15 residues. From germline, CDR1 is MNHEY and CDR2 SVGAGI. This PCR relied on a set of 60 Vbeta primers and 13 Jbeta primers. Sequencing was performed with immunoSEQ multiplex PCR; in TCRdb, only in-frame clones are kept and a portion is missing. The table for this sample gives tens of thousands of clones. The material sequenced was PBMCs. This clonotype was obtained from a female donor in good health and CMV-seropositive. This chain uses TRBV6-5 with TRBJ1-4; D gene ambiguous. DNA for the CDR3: TGTGCCAGCAGTTACTCGGCAAAGTTGGATGAAAAACTGTTTTTT. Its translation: CASSYSAKLDEKLFF.